The rows below give T cell receptor beta chains drawn from one sample of a study of blood T cell repertoires in COVID-19. Clones were read by immunoSEQ multiplex PCR, and TCRdb kept only the in-frame ones, dropping some. Of about 63,000 clones in the sample, roughly 85% were seen once. Sample: peripheral blood. The receptors stem from a human donor in a cohort sampled during active COVID-19. Both conserved end residues are trimmed from each CDR3. A D gene is named only where the DNA matches it firmly.

V: TRBV5-4
D: TRBD2
J: TRBJ2-5
CDR3: ASSYGTSGSRAQY

V: TRBV6-1
D: TRBD1
J: TRBJ1-5
CDR3: ASSEGYRGLQPQH

V: TRBV27
D: -
J: TRBJ2-7
CDR3: ASSPAPQRRHYEQY

V: TRBV29-1
D: TRBD2
J: TRBJ2-7
CDR3: SVVTSGRFYEQY

V: TRBV2
D: TRBD2
J: TRBJ2-6
CDR3: ASSVLAGGFSGANVLT

V: TRBV11-3
D: -
J: TRBJ1-2
CDR3: ASSLGDRGGYT

V: TRBV3-1/TRBV3-2
D: TRBD1
J: TRBJ2-4
CDR3: ASSFPRTGQNIQY

V: TRBV7-6
D: -
J: TRBJ2-1
CDR3: ASSLEQYNEQF

V: TRBV30
D: -
J: TRBJ1-3
CDR3: AWSVGGGNTIY

V: TRBV27
D: TRBD2
J: TRBJ2-1
CDR3: ASSTGGAGRNYNEQF

V: TRBV5-4
D: -
J: TRBJ1-1
CDR3: ASSLARGPTEAF

V: TRBV10-3
D: TRBD2
J: TRBJ2-7
CDR3: GKDGTAAAGGSSYEQY

V: TRBV7-9
D: -
J: TRBJ1-1
CDR3: ASSLEGDTEAF

V: TRBV3-1/TRBV3-2
D: -
J: TRBJ1-6
CDR3: ASSQIVPRHSPLH

V: TRBV27
D: -
J: TRBJ2-6
CDR3: ASRSTGSGANVLT

V: TRBV25-1
D: -
J: TRBJ1-2
CDR3: ASSGREGLDYGYT

V: TRBV11-3
D: -
J: TRBJ1-3
CDR3: ASSLASVGASGNTIY

V: TRBV2
D: -
J: TRBJ2-3
CDR3: ASKAGNTDTQY

V: TRBV6-6
D: TRBD1
J: TRBJ2-1
CDR3: ASRSNRDRGPNEQF

V: TRBV7-2
D: TRBD1
J: TRBJ1-2
CDR3: ASSATGVGSYT

V: TRBV19
D: -
J: TRBJ2-7
CDR3: ASGQSSYEQY

V: TRBV7-6
D: TRBD2
J: TRBJ2-1
CDR3: ASSPNTAGGPNEQF

V: TRBV5-1
D: TRBD2
J: TRBJ2-5
CDR3: ASSLGGTSPQETQY

V: TRBV9
D: TRBD2
J: TRBJ2-3
CDR3: ASSISGRQDTQY

V: TRBV14
D: -
J: TRBJ2-1
CDR3: ASSQATRTGPSGVYNEQF

V: TRBV19
D: TRBD2
J: TRBJ2-5
CDR3: ASSVGGRGTQY

V: TRBV7-9
D: -
J: TRBJ1-5
CDR3: ASSLQGSQPQH

V: TRBV7-2
D: -
J: TRBJ2-7
CDR3: ASSLNNYEQY

V: TRBV28
D: TRBD1
J: TRBJ1-1
CDR3: ASSTGGTEAF

V: TRBV11-3
D: TRBD2
J: TRBJ2-1
CDR3: ASSPRTSGYYNEQF

V: TRBV24-1
D: TRBD2
J: TRBJ2-1
CDR3: ATSDQAGGSYNEQF

V: TRBV5-4
D: TRBD2
J: TRBJ2-1
CDR3: ASSVLAGGYNEQF

V: TRBV7-8
D: TRBD1
J: TRBJ1-6
CDR3: ASSLVTGGNSPLH

V: TRBV2
D: -
J: TRBJ2-7
CDR3: ASNNREAEQY

V: TRBV5-1
D: -
J: TRBJ1-2
CDR3: ASSLGTLSGGYGYT

V: TRBV18
D: -
J: TRBJ2-5
CDR3: ASSLRETQY

V: TRBV6-2/TRBV6-3
D: TRBD1
J: TRBJ1-1
CDR3: ASSSPGQGYGNTEAF

V: TRBV7-2
D: -
J: TRBJ2-3
CDR3: ASSYGLHTDTQY

V: TRBV7-2
D: -
J: TRBJ1-1
CDR3: ASSLAKPRDSAF

V: TRBV6-5
D: TRBD2
J: TRBJ2-7
CDR3: ASSRTSGAYEQY

V: TRBV11-3
D: -
J: TRBJ2-5
CDR3: ASSLGRYQETQY

V: TRBV30
D: TRBD2
J: TRBJ2-1
CDR3: AWSSGRAAEQF